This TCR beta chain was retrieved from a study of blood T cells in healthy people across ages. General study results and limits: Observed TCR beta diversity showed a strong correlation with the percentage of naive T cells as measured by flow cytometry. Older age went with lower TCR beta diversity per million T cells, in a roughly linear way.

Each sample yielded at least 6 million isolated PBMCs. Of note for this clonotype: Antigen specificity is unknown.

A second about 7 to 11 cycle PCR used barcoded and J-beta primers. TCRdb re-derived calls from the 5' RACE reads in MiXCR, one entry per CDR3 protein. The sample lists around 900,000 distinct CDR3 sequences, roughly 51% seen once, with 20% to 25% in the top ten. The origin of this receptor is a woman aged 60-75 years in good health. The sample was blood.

The CDR3 spells CASSGQGAINEQFF. In DNA form, the CDR3 reads TGCGCCAGCAGCGGACAGGGGGCGATAAATGAGCAGTTCTTC. The rearrangement links TRBV5-1 to TRBJ2-1, with 11 bases aligning to TRBD1. The germline V gene encodes CDR1 SGHRS and CDR2 YFSETQ. This CDR3 has 14 residues. Trimming removed 4 bases from V and 7 bases from J; junction bases left unmatched: 4. Full variable domain (remainder filled in from reference TRBV5-1 and TRBJ2-1): KAGVTQTPRYLIKTRGQQVTLSCSPISGHRSVSWYQQTPGQGLQFLFEYFSETQRNKGNFPGRFSGRQFSNSRSEMNVSTLELGDSALYLCASSGQGAINEQFFGPGTRLTVL.